This T cell receptor (beta chain) was recorded in a study of blood T cells in healthy people across ages. Whole-study findings and limits: Roughly linear age-related decline in beta diversity appeared, significant by age approximately 43.

The authors ran a second PCR of roughly 6 to 11 cycles using a sample-barcoded 5' primer and a J-beta primer mix. TCRdb ran MiXCR on the 5' RACE reads and lists one entry per CDR3 protein. The repertoire holds approximately 490,000 distinct CDR3 sequences, with more than 20% as singletons. Only a few counts were recorded for this clonotype. Its antigen is undetermined. The V segment lost 5 bases and the J segment 0 bases; nucleotides outside the gene matches: 7. Germline V lookup: CDR1 MNHEY, CDR2 SVGEGT. There are 16 residues in the CDR3. This sample also appeared in a second study, on T cells of mothers and their children. That publication notes: A second PCR was performed with the M1S primer. This primer added sample barcodes and 2-4 random nucleotides.

The clonotype was recovered from a boy aged 5-17 years in good health. What was sequenced was blood. The chain combines TRBV6-2 or TRBV6-3 with TRBJ2-1; 7 nucleotides match TRBD2. The CDR3 loop is CASSGGVAYSYNEQFF. The CDR3 bases are TGTGCCAGCAGTGGGGGGGTAGCCTACTCCTACAATGAGCAGTTCTTC.